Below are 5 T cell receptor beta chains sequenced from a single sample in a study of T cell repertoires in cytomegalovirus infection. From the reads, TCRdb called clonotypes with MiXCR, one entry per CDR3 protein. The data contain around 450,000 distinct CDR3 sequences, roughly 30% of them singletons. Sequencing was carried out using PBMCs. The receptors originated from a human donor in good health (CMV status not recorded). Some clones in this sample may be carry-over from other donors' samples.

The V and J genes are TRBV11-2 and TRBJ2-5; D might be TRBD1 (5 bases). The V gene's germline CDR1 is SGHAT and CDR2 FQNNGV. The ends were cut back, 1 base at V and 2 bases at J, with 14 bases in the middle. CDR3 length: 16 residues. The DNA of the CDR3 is TGTGCCAGCAGCTTAGTACCCAGGGTGAGACAAGAGACCCAGTACTTC. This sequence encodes CASSLVPRVRQETQYF.

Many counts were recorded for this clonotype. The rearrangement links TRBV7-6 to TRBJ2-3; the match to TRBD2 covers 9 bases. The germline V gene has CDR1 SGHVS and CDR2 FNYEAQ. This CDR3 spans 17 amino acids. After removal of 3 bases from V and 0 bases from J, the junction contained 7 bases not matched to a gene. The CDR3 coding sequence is TGTGCCAGCAGCTTTGGCACTAGCGGGTCTAGCACAGATACGCAGTATTTT. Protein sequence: CASSFGTSGSSTDTQYF.

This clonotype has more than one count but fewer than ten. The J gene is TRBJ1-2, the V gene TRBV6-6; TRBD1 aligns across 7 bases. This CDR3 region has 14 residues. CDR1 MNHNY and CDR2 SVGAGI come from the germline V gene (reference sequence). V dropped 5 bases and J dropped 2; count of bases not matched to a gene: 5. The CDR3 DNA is TGTGCCAGCAGTGGGACAGCGTCCAACTATGGCTACACCTTC. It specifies CASSGTASNYGYTF.

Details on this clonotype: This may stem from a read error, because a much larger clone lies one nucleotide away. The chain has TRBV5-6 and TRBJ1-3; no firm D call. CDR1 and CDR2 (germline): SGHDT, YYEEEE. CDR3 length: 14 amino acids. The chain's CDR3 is CASSLVTTGNSIYF. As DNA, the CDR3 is TGTGCCAGCAGCTTGGTGACGACTGGAAACTCCATATATTTT.

The CDR3 region is CASTGAQGAGELFF. DNA for the CDR3: TGTGCCAGTACCGGCGCGCAGGGAGCCGGGGAGCTGTTTTTT. The chain uses TRBV19 and TRBJ2-2; D tentatively fits TRBD1 or TRBD2 (5 bases each). The V gene lost 7 bases and the J gene lost 6 bases, with 15 bases spanning the gap. The CDR3 runs to 14 residues. The germline CDR1 and CDR2 sequences are LNHDA and SQIVND (reference sequence).